This T cell receptor beta chain was captured by sequencing in a study of blood T cell repertoires in COVID-19. Study summary: Researchers got acute and convalescent COVID-19 samples from the United States, Italy and Spain.

V was clipped by 4 bases and J by 1 base; unmatched bases: 11. Germline V CDR1 and CDR2: MDHEN, SYDVKM. The CDR3 loop spans 17 amino acids. Clones were read by immunoSEQ multiplex PCR, and TCRdb kept only the in-frame ones, dropping some. The sample shows fewer than 70,000 clones, over 70% of them seen only once. This chain uses TRBV28 with TRBJ2-5; TRBD2 matches at 8 bases. Sequencing used peripheral blood. The receptor was isolated from a human donor in a cohort sampled during active COVID-19. The CDR3 DNA reads as TGTGCCAGCAGTTCGATTTTAGCGGGACTCGTCCAAGAGACCCAGTACTTC. Translating gives CASSSILAGLVQETQYF.